This TCR beta chain stems from a study of blood T cell repertoires in COVID-19. About the study: The United States, Italy and Spain supplied acute and convalescent COVID-19 samples. From T cells, B-cell-depleted T cells, or PBMCs came the material, which was cDNA or gDNA.

Trimming removed 1 base at V and 7 bases at J, with 19 bases between. The CDR3 contains 16 residues. CDR1 is MNHEY, CDR2 SVGAGI, per germline. As processed by the authors: The assay estimated nucleated cells by amplifying reference gene primers. The table came from immunoSEQ multiplex PCR; TCRdb's copy has only in-frame clones and leaves some out. V, J and clone size are those of that table, while D and trimming were read from the DNA. Of tens of thousands of clones in the sample, 87% were seen once. This chain connects TRBV6-5 to TRBJ1-2; TRBD1 might be the D (5 bases). Sequencing used peripheral blood. This sequence originates from a woman aged 50 to 65 with active or convalescent COVID-19. The CDR3 nucleotides are TGTGCCAGCAGTTACTGGTCCGACCCCCCTCAGGGTGGCTACACCTTC. It translates to CASSYWSDPPQGGYTF.